The 21 T cell receptor beta chains given below trace back to one sample, sequenced in a study of OX40 agonist ivuxolimab in advanced cancers. Sequencing used immunoSEQ multiplex PCR; TCRdb keeps in-frame clones, though not all of them. Among tens of thousands of clones listed, about 81% were seen once. The sample consisted of CD4+ or CD8+ T cells sorted from blood, taken in a trial of the OX40 agonist ivuxolimab. Receptors originate from an adult with an advanced solid tumor such as melanoma, head and neck, liver or kidney cancer.

The chain couples TRBV20-1 to TRBJ2-7; D may be TRBD1 or TRBD2 (5 bases each). This CDR3 contains 11 residues. The V end lost 5 bases, the J end lost 5 bases, and 10 bases lay between the germline ends. CDR1 is DFQATT, CDR2 SNEGSKA, per germline (reference sequence). The CDR3 loop reads CSAERGDEQYF. For the CDR3, the DNA is TGCAGTGCTGAGAGAGGGGACGAGCAGTACTTC.

The V gene is TRBV14, the J gene TRBJ2-5, with 12 bases that match TRBD2. CDR1 is SGHDN and CDR2 is FVKESK in the germline V gene. With 4 bases clipped from V and 7 bases from J, the junction kept 7 bases outside the gene matches. The CDR3 loop spans 15 amino acids. Written as DNA, the CDR3 is TGTGCCAGCAGCCGAGGACTAGCGGGGAGTGGGACCCAGTACTTC. This translates into CASSRGLAGSGTQYF.

The table lists this clone with a count of one. This chain links TRBV5-1 with TRBJ1-1, with a possible D match to TRBD1 (6 bases). The length of the CDR3 is 14 residues. Germline CDR1 SGHRS, CDR2 YFSETQ. The germline V and J ends were trimmed by 5 bases and 3 bases, with 14 bases remaining between them. CDR3 sequence (DNA): TGCGCCAGCAGGAAACAGGGATCGGACACTGAAGCTTTCTTT. Translation gives CASRKQGSDTEAFF. Drawing the rest from reference TRBV5-1 and TRBJ1-1, the complete variable domain is KAGVTQTPRYLIKTRGQQVTLSCSPISGHRSVSWYQQTPGQGLQFLFEYFSETQRNKGNFPGRFSGRQFSNSRSEMNVSTLELGDSALYLCASRKQGSDTEAFFGQGTRLTVV.

The rearrangement joins TRBV6-5 to TRBJ2-7, with a possible D match to TRBD2 (5 bases). V lost 5 bases, J lost 6 bases, and 14 bases lay in between. The V gene's germline CDR1 is MNHEY and CDR2 SVGAGI. The CDR3 is 13 amino acids. This CDR3 is CASSRDRLGEQYF. CDR3 sequence (DNA): TGTGCCAGCAGTCGGGATCGATTGGGCGAGCAGTACTTC.

The V gene is TRBV28, the J gene TRBJ2-7; D is unclear. The CDR3 runs to 13 residues. Trimming pared 10 bases from V and 2 bases from J, leaving 15 bases between. CDR1 MDHEN and CDR2 SYDVKM come from the germline V gene. CDR3 region: CAIINPSTYEQYF. CDR3 sequence (DNA): TGTGCCATCATAAATCCAAGCACCTACGAGCAGTACTTC. Combining the CDR3 with reference TRBV28 and TRBJ2-7 gives the whole variable domain DVKVTQSSRYLVKRTGEKVFLECVQDMDHENMFWYRQDPGLGLRLIYFSYDVKMKEKGDIPEGYSVSREKKERFSLILESASTNQTSMYLCAIINPSTYEQYFGPGTRLTVT.

The J gene is TRBJ1-1, the V gene TRBV19; 9 bases are shared with TRBD1. The trim removed 5 bases at V and 4 bases at J, leaving 8 bases unmatched. The CDR3 is made up of 15 amino acids. The germline gives CDR1 LNHDA, CDR2 SQIVND (reference sequence). The CDR3 reads CASSPQQGAGTEAFF. The CDR3 nucleotides read TGTGCCAGTAGTCCCCAACAGGGGGCAGGCACTGAAGCTTTCTTT.

The V and J genes are TRBV7-8 and TRBJ2-3; D is undetermined. This CDR3 comprises 15 residues. V lost 1 base to trimming and J lost 1 base, with 9 bases between them. Germline lookup yields CDR1 SGHVS and CDR2 FQNEAQ. This CDR3 is CASSLGPTGTDTQYF. The CDR3 DNA is TGTGCCAGCAGCTTAGGCCCAACTGGCACAGATACGCAGTATTTT.

The chain couples TRBV18 to TRBJ1-1, with D hard to call. V dropped 3 bases and J dropped 0 bases, with 8 bases sitting between them. From germline, CDR1 is KGHSH and CDR2 LQKENI. This CDR3 has 14 residues. In DNA form, the CDR3 reads TGTGCCAGCTCACCGCTTCCGGTGAACACTGAAGCTTTCTTT. Protein sequence: CASSPLPVNTEAFF. Filled out from reference TRBV18 and TRBJ1-1, the complete variable domain reads NAGVMQNPRHLVRRRGQEARLRCSPMKGHSHVYWYRQLPEEGLKFMVYLQKENIIDESGMPKERFSAEFPKEGPSILRIQQVVRGDSAAYFCASSPLPVNTEAFFGQGTRLTVV.

The V gene is TRBV27, the J gene TRBJ2-1; D may be TRBD1 (5 bases). The V gene lost 5 bases and the J gene lost 6 bases, with 14 bases spanning the gap. The CDR3 runs to 14 residues. CDR1 and CDR2 from the germline V gene are MNHEY and SMNVEV (reference sequence). This CDR3 reads CASSKYQQGNEQFF. CDR3 in DNA: TGTGCCAGCAGTAAATATCAGCAGGGCAATGAGCAGTTCTTC.

This clone has a single count. This chain connects TRBV27 to TRBJ2-1; 12 nucleotides match TRBD2. Per germline, CDR1 MNHEY and CDR2 SMNVEV (reference sequence). The trim removed 0 bases at V and 6 bases at J, leaving 6 bases unmatched. The CDR3 consists of 17 residues. The chain's CDR3 is CASSLSLLAGGGNEQFF. CDR3 in DNA: TGTGCCAGCAGTTTATCCCTCCTAGCGGGGGGGGGCAATGAGCAGTTCTTC.

V is TRBV7-7 and J is TRBJ2-5; a possible D gene is TRBD2 (6 bases). The CDR3 covers 14 residues. The germline gives CDR1 SSHAT, CDR2 FNYEAQ (reference sequence). With 4 bases removed from V and 3 bases from J, the gap between germline ends came to 12 bases. In nucleotides, the CDR3 is TGTGCCAGCAGCTCGGGGGACGGAAAAGAGACCCAGTACTTC. Amino acids: CASSSGDGKETQYF.

The rearrangement joins TRBV23-1 to TRBJ1-6; TRBD1 agrees at 8 bases. TRBV23-1 is noted as an ORF with a role that remains uncertain. The CDR3 length is 17 residues. Losses at the gene ends were 6 bases for V and 9 bases for J; bases not matched to a gene: 16. In DNA, the CDR3 is TGCGCCAGCAGCCCTCATTCCGGGACAGGCATTCGTTCACCCCTCCACTTT. As protein: CASSPHSGTGIRSPLHF.

The rearrangement links TRBV11-2 to TRBJ2-7, with 9 nucleotides matching TRBD2. The CDR3 length is 15 residues. V gave up 3 bases and J gave up 3 bases; unmatched junction bases: 6. Germline CDR1 SGHAT, CDR2 FQNNGV. The CDR3 sequence: CASSLREGYYYEQYV. DNA of the CDR3: TGTGCCAGCAGCTTGCGGGAGGGGTACTACTACGAGCAGTACGTC.

The rearrangement joins TRBV6-1 to TRBJ2-7; D might be TRBD1 or TRBD2, each matching 5 bases. The V gene lost 6 bases and the J gene lost 9 bases, with 24 bases spanning the gap. CDR3 size: 15 residues. Germline values: CDR1 MNHNS, CDR2 SASEGT. CDR3 loop: CASRPFRDVSQGQYF. In DNA form, the CDR3 reads TGTGCCAGCAGGCCCTTTCGGGACGTTTCCCAGGGGCAGTACTTC.

This rearrangement joins TRBV6-6 to TRBJ2-1, with no clear D. The germline V gene has CDR1 MNHNY and CDR2 SVGAGI (reference sequence). Trimming removed 6 bases at V and 2 bases at J, with 11 bases between. The CDR3 runs to 14 residues. The DNA of the CDR3 is TGTGCCAGCAGACCCGGTAGAGCCTACAATGAGCAGTTCTTC. Its translation is CASRPGRAYNEQFF.

The chain links TRBV7-9 to TRBJ2-6; D is undetermined. The CDR3 loop spans 13 amino acids. V was cut by 7 bases and J by 2 bases, with 6 bases left in between. Germline CDR1 and CDR2: SEHNR and FQNEAQ (reference sequence). CDR3 nucleotide sequence: TGTGCCAGCATATTTGCTGGGGCCAACGTCCTGACTTTC. Protein: CASIFAGANVLTF.

The gene calls are TRBV2 and TRBJ2-1; the match to TRBD2 covers 13 bases. Germline V gene data show CDR1 as SNHLY and CDR2 as FYNNEI. Germline trimming cut 6 bases from V and 8 bases from J; bases unmatched to any gene: 7. The CDR3 runs 15 residues. The CDR3: CASSALAGGPDEQFF. CDR3 DNA sequence: TGTGCCAGCAGCGCACTAGCGGGAGGGCCTGATGAGCAGTTCTTC. The full variable domain, rest sourced from reference TRBV2 and TRBJ2-1, is EPEVTQTPSHQVTQMGQEVILRCVPISNHLYFYWYRQILGQKVEFLVSFYNNEISEKSEIFDDQFSVERPDGSNFTLKIRSTKLEDSAMYFCASSALAGGPDEQFFGPGTRLTVL.

The chain employs TRBV7-2 and TRBJ1-5; unclear D gene. V was trimmed by 5 bases and J by 3 bases, leaving 8 bases between them. The CDR3 is made up of 13 amino acids. Germline V CDR1 and CDR2: SGHTA, FQGNSA. CDR3 protein: CASSHGHNQPQHF. The DNA for the CDR3 is TGTGCCAGCAGCCATGGGCACAATCAGCCCCAGCATTTT.

The sample holds one count of this clone. This sequence joins TRBV28 and TRBJ1-6, with a tentative D call TRBD1 (6 bases). CDR3 size: 14 residues. The V and J ends lost 3 bases and 8 bases respectively, with 11 bases between them. Germline CDR1 is MDHEN and CDR2 is SYDVKM. CDR3 DNA sequence: TGTGCCAGCAGTTTTTATGCAGGGGATTCACCCCTCCACTTT. As protein: CASSFYAGDSPLHF. The whole variable domain, filled in from reference TRBV28 and TRBJ1-6, reads DVKVTQSSRYLVKRTGEKVFLECVQDMDHENMFWYRQDPGLGLRLIYFSYDVKMKEKGDIPEGYSVSREKKERFSLILESASTNQTSMYLCASSFYAGDSPLHFGNGTRLTVT.

The rearrangement joins TRBV28 to TRBJ1-2; no clear D gene. The CDR3 loop spans 14 amino acids. CDR1 and CDR2 from the germline V gene are MDHEN and SYDVKM. V was cut by 3 bases and J by 3 bases, with 11 bases left in between. The chain's CDR3 is CASSLGASDYGYTF. CDR3 coding DNA: TGTGCCAGCAGTTTGGGCGCATCAGACTATGGCTACACCTTC.

This chain uses TRBV5-1 with TRBJ1-1, with 8 positions matching TRBD1. The CDR3 covers 16 residues. Germline V lookup: CDR1 SGHRS, CDR2 YFSETQ. The V gene end was trimmed by 3 bases and the J gene end by 4 bases; junction bases not matched to a gene: 11. Here the CDR3 reads CASSWDRLEGSTEAFF. CDR3 nucleotide sequence: TGCGCCAGCAGCTGGGACAGGTTGGAGGGGAGCACTGAAGCTTTCTTT.